The sequence of this T cell receptor (beta chain) was determined in a study of T cells in localized non-small cell lung cancer. Findings of the study overall: Patients showing higher blood T cell density tended to see longer overall survival. Researchers found a median approximately 55 of the top 100 tumor clones in adjacent lung. Because only a single region of the tumor was sequenced, heterogeneity remains possible. T cell clonality was highest in uninvolved adjacent lung, above tumor.

Germline V gene sequence: CDR1 SGHVS, CDR2 FNYEAQ. V was pared by 4 bases and J by 7 bases, with 19 bases of the junction left unmatched. The CDR3 extends over 18 amino acids. Points on this clone: Its antigen is unknown.

The assay was immunoSEQ multiplex PCR, and TCRdb's table has in-frame clones only and misses some. The table includes about 79,000 clones, approximately 85% detected once. The rearrangement uses TRBV7-6 and TRBJ2-5; TRBD2 matches at 9 bases. The sequence was collected from a female donor older than 55 with stage I lung adenocarcinoma. This specimen was peripheral blood, taken before any cancer treatment. In DNA, the CDR3 is TGTGCCAGCAGCTCCCTGGCCTCTAGCGGGGCCTCCGGGTGGACCCAGTACTTC. Protein product: CASSSLASSGASGWTQYF.